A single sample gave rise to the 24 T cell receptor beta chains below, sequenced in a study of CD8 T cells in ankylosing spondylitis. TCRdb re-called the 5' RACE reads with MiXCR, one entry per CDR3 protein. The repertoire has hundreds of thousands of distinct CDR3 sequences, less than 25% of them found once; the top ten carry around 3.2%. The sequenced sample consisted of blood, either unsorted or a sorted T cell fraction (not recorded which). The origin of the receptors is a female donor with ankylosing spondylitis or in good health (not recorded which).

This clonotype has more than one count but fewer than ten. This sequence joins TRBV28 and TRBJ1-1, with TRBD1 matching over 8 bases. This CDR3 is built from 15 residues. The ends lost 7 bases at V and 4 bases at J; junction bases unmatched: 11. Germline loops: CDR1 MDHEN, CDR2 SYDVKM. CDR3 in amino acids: CASNPSSGGVTEAFF. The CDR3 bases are TGTGCCAGCAATCCTTCATCAGGGGGCGTCACTGAAGCTTTCTTT.

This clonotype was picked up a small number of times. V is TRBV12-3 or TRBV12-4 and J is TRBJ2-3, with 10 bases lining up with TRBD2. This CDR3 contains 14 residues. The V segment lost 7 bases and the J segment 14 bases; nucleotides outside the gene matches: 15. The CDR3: CASTTGTSAAGRYF. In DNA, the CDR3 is TGTGCCAGCACAACGGGGACTAGCGCCGCGGGAAGGTATTTT.

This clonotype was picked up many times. CDR3 loop: CASSLVTGTDQPQHF. The CDR3 nucleotides read TGTGCCAGCAGCTTAGTGACCGGGACAGATCAGCCCCAGCATTTT. The chain combines TRBV7-6 with TRBJ1-5; 7 bases are a match to TRBD1. Trimming took 1 base from V and 5 from J; bases not matched to a gene: 5. Germline V gene lookup returns CDR1 SGHVS and CDR2 FNYEAQ. The CDR3 spans 15 residues.

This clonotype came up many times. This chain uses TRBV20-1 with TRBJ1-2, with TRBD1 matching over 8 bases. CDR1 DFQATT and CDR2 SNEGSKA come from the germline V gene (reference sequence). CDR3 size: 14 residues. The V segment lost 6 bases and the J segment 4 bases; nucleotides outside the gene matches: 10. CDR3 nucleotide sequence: TGCAGTGCCAGGGGACAGGCCCCTTTCTATGGCTACACCTTC. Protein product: CSARGQAPFYGYTF.

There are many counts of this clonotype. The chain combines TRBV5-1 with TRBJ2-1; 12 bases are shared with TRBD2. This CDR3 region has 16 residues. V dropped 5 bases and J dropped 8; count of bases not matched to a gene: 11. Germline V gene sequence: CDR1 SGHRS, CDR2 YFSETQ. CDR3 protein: CASRATSGGRGHEQFF. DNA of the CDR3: TGCGCCAGCAGGGCGACTAGCGGGGGTCGGGGACATGAGCAGTTCTTC.

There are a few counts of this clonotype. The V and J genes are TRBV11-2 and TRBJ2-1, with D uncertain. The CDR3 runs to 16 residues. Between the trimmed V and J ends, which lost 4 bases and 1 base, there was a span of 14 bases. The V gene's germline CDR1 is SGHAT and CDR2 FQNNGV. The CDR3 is CASSSHPPRSYNEQFF. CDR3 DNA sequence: TGTGCCAGCAGCTCCCACCCCCCGAGGTCCTACAATGAGCAGTTCTTC.

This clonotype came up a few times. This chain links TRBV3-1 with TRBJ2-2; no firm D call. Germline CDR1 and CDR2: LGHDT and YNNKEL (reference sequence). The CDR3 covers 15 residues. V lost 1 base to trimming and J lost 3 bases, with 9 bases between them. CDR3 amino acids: CASSQGSKYTGELFF. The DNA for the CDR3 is TGTGCCAGCAGCCAAGGAAGCAAATACACCGGGGAGCTGTTTTTT.

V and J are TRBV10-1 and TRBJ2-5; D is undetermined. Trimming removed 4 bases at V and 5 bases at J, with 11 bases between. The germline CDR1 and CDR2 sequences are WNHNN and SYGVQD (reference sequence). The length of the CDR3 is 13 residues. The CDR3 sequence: CASSGNFLETQYF. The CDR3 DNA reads TGCGCCAGCAGTGGAAATTTCCTGGAGACCCAGTACTTC.

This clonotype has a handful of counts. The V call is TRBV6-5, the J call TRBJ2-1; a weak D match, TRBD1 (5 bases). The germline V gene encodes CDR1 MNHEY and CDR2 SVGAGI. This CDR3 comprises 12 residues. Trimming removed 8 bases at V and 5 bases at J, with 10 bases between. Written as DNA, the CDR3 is TGTGCCAGCGAGACAGATAACAATGAGCAGTTCTTC. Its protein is CASETDNNEQFF.

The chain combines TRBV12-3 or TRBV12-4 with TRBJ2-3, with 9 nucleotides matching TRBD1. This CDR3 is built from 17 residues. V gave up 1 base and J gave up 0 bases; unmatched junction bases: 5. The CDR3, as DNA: TGTGCCAGCAGTTTAGGGGACAGGGAGTCTAGCACAGATACGCAGTATTTT. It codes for CASSLGDRESSTDTQYF.

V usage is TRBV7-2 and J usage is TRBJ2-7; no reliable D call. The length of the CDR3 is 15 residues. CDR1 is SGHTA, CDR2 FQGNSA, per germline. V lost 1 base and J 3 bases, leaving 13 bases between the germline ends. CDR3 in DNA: TGTGCCAGCAGCTTAGAGCCGTTGCCCCACTACGAGCAGTACTTC. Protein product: CASSLEPLPHYEQYF.

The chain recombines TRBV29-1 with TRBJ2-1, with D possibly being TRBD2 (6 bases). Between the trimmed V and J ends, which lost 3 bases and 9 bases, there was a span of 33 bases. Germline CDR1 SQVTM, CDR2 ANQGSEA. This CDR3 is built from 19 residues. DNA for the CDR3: TGCAGCGTTGAGTGGAGGGAGGCCTTCAAGTTAGGGGTTTTCGGTGAGCAGTTCTTC. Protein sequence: CSVEWREAFKLGVFGEQFF.

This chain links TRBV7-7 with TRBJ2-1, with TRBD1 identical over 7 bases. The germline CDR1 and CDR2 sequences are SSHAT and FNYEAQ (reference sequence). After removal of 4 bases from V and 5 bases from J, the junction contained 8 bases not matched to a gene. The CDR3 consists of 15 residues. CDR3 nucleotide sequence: TGTGCCAGCAGCTCTCGGACAGGCCTCAACAATGAGCAGTTCTTC. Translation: CASSSRTGLNNEQFF.

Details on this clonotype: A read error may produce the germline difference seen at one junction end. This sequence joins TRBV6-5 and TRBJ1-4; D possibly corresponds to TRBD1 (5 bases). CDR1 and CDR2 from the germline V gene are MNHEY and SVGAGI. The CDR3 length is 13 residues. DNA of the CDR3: TGTGCCAGTAGTTACTCTTACAGGGAAAAACTGTTTTTT. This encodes CASSYSYREKLFF.

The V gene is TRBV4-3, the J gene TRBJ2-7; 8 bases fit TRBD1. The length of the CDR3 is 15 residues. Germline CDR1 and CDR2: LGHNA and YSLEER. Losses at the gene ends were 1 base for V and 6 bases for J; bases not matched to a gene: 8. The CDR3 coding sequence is TGCGCCAGCAGCCAAGCAAGACAGGGGAACGGCGAGCAGTACTTC. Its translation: CASSQARQGNGEQYF.

CDR3 in DNA: TGTGCCATCAGTGACTTGCAGCCGAACACTGAAGCTTTCTTT. As protein: CAISDLQPNTEAFF. This chain links TRBV10-3 with TRBJ1-1; no clear D. Looked up from germline, CDR1 is ENHRY and CDR2 is SYGVKD. The CDR3 is 14 amino acids. The V end lost 3 bases, the J end lost 1 base, and 9 bases lay between the germline ends.

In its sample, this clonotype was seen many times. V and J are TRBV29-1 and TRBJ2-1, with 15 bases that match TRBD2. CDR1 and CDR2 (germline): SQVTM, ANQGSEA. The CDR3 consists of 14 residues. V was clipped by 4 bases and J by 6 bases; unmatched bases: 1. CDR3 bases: TGCAGCGTTGGGACTAGCGGGAGGGCCAATGAGCAGTTCTTC. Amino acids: CSVGTSGRANEQFF.

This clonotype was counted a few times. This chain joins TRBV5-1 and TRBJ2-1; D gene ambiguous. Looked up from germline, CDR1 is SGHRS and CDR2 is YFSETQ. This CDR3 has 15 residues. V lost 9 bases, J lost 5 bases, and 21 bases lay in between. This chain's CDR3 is CATHLDSFRHNEQFF. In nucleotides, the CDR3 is TGCGCCACCCACCTAGATAGTTTCCGCCACAATGAGCAGTTCTTC.

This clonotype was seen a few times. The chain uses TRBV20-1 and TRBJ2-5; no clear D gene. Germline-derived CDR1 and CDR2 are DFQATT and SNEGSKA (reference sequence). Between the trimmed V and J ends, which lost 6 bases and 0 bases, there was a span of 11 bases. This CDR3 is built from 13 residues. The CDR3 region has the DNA TGCAGTGCCGAAGCGAGCGACCAAGAGACCCAGTACTTC. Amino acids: CSAEASDQETQYF.

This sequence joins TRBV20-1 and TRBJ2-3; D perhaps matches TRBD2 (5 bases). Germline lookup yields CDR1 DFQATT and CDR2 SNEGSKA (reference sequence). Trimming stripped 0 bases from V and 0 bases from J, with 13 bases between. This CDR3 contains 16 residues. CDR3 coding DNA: TGCAGTGCTAGAGAGGTCGCCCTAGCAAGCACAGATACGCAGTATTTT. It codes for CSAREVALASTDTQYF.

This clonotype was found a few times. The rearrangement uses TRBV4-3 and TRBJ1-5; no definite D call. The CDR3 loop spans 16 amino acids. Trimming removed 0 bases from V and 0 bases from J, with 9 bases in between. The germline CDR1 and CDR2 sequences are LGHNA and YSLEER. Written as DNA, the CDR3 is TGCGCCAGCAGCCAAGAACAGTCTTATAGCAATCAGCCCCAGCATTTT. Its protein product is CASSQEQSYSNQPQHF.

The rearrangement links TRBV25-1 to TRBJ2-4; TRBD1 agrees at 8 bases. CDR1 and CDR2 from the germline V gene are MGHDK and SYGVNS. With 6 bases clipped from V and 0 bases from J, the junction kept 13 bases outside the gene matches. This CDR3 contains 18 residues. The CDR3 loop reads CASSEQGQGVLAKNIQYF. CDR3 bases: TGTGCCAGCAGCGAACAAGGACAGGGAGTACTAGCCAAAAACATTCAGTACTTC.

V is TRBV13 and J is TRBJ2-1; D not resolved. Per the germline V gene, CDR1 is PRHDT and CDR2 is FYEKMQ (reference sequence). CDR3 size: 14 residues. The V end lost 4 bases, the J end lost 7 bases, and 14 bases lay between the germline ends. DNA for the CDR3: TGTGCCAGCAGCTCCCCCACCCTAGGTAATGAGCAGTTCTTC. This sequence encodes CASSSPTLGNEQFF.

CDR3 sequence reads: CASSPGLAGERKQFF. CDR3 DNA: TGTGCCAGCAGCCCTGGACTAGCGGGAGAAAGGAAGCAGTTCTTC. This sequence joins TRBV11-2 and TRBJ2-1, with 13 bases lining up with TRBD2. This CDR3 contains 15 residues. Germline assignment: CDR1 SGHAT and CDR2 FQNNGV. V trimming: 5 bases; J trimming: 11 bases; junction bases outside the gene matches: 9.